Below are 14 T cell receptor beta chains sequenced from a single sample in a study of regulatory T cells in long-lasting Graves disease. Through Arm-PCR of CDR3 regions and iRepertoire HTBI primers, TCR beta libraries were built. TCRdb reprocessed the multiplex PCR reads via MiXCR and lists one record per CDR3 protein. The repertoire holds about 320,000 distinct CDR3 sequences, with over 15% as singletons. Documented time point: newly diagnosed GD, antithyroid drugs for less than 3 months. Scientists built the TCR library using RNA that was extracted from PBMCs. The input for sequencing was peripheral blood mononuclear cells (PBMCs), taken at new diagnosis, from a patient treated with antithyroid drugs. Receptors were obtained from a female donor with Graves disease.

This clonotype occurred many times. V usage is TRBV5-1 and J usage is TRBJ2-7; 14 bases match TRBD2. Germline CDR1 and CDR2: SGHRS and YFSETQ. This CDR3 spans 17 amino acids. Trimming removed 0 bases from V and 0 bases from J; junction bases left unmatched: 2. The CDR3 sequence is CASSLGLAGGLSYEQYF. CDR3 DNA: TGCGCCAGCAGCTTGGGACTAGCGGGAGGGCTCTCCTACGAGCAGTACTTC.

This clonotype occurred many times. The rearrangement joins TRBV28 to TRBJ2-1; TRBD2 might be the D (7 bases). Germline CDR1 is MDHEN and CDR2 is SYDVKM. There are 14 residues in the CDR3. V was shortened by 3 bases and J by 8 bases, with 14 bases between the two germline ends. CDR3 sequence (DNA): TGTGCCAGCAGTTTGCCAGGGAGGGGGGATGAGCAGTTCTTC. Encoded protein: CASSLPGRGDEQFF.

This clonotype was observed many times. The chain recombines TRBV3-1 with TRBJ2-7, with D tentatively TRBD2 (6 bases). CDR3 size: 17 residues. V was clipped by 4 bases and J by 0 bases, with 19 bases between them. Germline V lookup: CDR1 LGHDT, CDR2 YNNKEL (reference sequence). CDR3 DNA sequence: TGTGCCAGCAGCCCATTGATTGGCTCTAGCGCCTCCTACGAGCAGTACTTC. The encoded protein is CASSPLIGSSASYEQYF.

This clonotype appeared many times. The genes are TRBV12-3 or TRBV12-4 and TRBJ1-4, with D hard to call. The CDR3 extends over 13 amino acids. V was clipped by 6 bases and J by 8 bases, with 13 bases between them. The CDR3 nucleotides are TGTGCCAGCAGAGAGACCTCTTACGAAAAACTGTTTTTT. This gives the protein CASRETSYEKLFF.

This clonotype was recorded at least ten times. The rearrangement joins TRBV28 to TRBJ1-5, with D possibly matching TRBD1 (5 bases). The germline gives CDR1 MDHEN, CDR2 SYDVKM. Trimming stripped 2 bases from V and 16 bases from J, with 15 bases between. The length of the CDR3 is 12 residues. The DNA of the CDR3 is TGTGCCAGCAGTTTAAGGGCTTCAGGGCCTCATTTT. It specifies CASSLRASGPHF.

This clonotype showed up many times. The chain carries TRBV7-9 and TRBJ2-7; TRBD2 matches 9 bases. CDR3 length: 12 residues. Unmatched junction bases numbered 2, after V lost 5 bases and J lost 6 bases. The germline CDR1 and CDR2 sequences are SEHNR and FQNEAQ (reference sequence). Here the CDR3 DNA reads TGTGCCAGCAGCCGCGGGGGGGCCGAGCAGTACTTC. Translation: CASSRGGAEQYF. The complete variable domain, with remaining parts taken from reference TRBV7-9 and TRBJ2-7, reads DTGVSQNPRHKITKRGQNVTFRCDPISEHNRLYWYRQTLGQGPEFLTYFQNEAQLEKSRLLSDRFSAERPKGSFSTLEIQRTEQGDSAMYLCASSRGGAEQYFGPGTRLTVT.

A word on this clonotype: A read error may explain this, as a much larger clone is one base away. This chain joins TRBV11-3 and TRBJ2-3; 7 positions match TRBD2. Germline V lookup: CDR1 SGHNT, CDR2 YENEEA. Trimming took 5 bases from V and 5 from J; bases not matched to a gene: 7. CDR3 length: 14 residues. The CDR3 sequence: CASSPAPSGDTQYF. CDR3 nucleotide sequence: TGTGCCAGCAGCCCTGCCCCTAGCGGAGATACGCAGTATTTT.

This clonotype occurred many times. This sequence joins TRBV10-2 and TRBJ2-1; tentatively, D is TRBD2 (5 bases). This CDR3 comprises 13 residues. Germline loops: CDR1 WSHSY, CDR2 SAAADI. V was shortened by 0 bases and J by 8 bases, with 8 bases between the two germline ends. CDR3 residues: CASSESMRDEQFF. CDR3 DNA: TGCGCCAGCAGTGAGTCGATGAGGGATGAGCAGTTCTTC.

This clonotype was counted at least ten times. V usage is TRBV19 and J usage is TRBJ1-1; D is possibly TRBD1 (5 bases). Trimming took 9 bases from V and 5 from J, leaving 13 bases between them. Looked up from germline, CDR1 is LNHDA and CDR2 is SQIVND (reference sequence). The CDR3 spans 12 residues. CDR3 nucleotides: TGTGCCAGCGACGGACATACAACTGAAGCTTTCTTT. Its protein is CASDGHTTEAFF.

Points on this clonotype: This may be a read error: a much more frequent sequence differs by one nucleotide. The rearrangement joins TRBV27 to TRBJ2-1, with D maybe TRBD2 (5 bases). Per the germline V gene, CDR1 is MNHEY and CDR2 is SMNVEV (reference sequence). The CDR3 is made up of 13 amino acids. The CDR3 DNA follows: TGTGCCAGCGGTTTCGGGGCCTACAATGAGCAGTTCTTC. Translation: CASGFGAYNEQFF.

V usage is TRBV7-9 and J usage is TRBJ2-7; D is perhaps TRBD1 (6 bases). The V end lost 1 base, the J end lost 3 bases, and 10 bases lay between the germline ends. CDR3 length equals 14 residues. Germline V gene data show CDR1 as SEHNR and CDR2 as FQNEAQ (reference sequence). CDR3 region: CASSLEVRGYEQYF. The CDR3, as DNA: TGTGCCAGCAGCTTAGAAGTCAGGGGCTACGAGCAGTACTTC.

V gene TRBV19 combines with J gene TRBJ2-3, with TRBD2 matching 9 bases. Germline V CDR1 and CDR2: LNHDA, SQIVND (reference sequence). Germline trimming cut 6 bases from V and 4 bases from J; bases unmatched to any gene: 5. This CDR3 comprises 14 residues. In DNA form, the CDR3 reads TGTGCCAGTAGCGGGACTAGCTCCCCAGATACGCAGTATTTT. Protein: CASSGTSSPDTQYF.

Ten or more counts support this clonotype. The chain links TRBV24-1 to TRBJ2-3; no firm D call. Trimming cost V 2 bases and J 2 bases, with 10 bases left between them. In germline, CDR1 is KGHDR, CDR2 SFDVKD. This CDR3 contains 15 residues. The CDR3 loop is CATSDYTTSTDTQYF. The CDR3 DNA reads as TGTGCCACCAGTGATTACACGACCTCCACAGATACGCAGTATTTT.

The chain employs TRBV5-6 and TRBJ2-3; D is unresolved. The V and J ends lost 2 bases and 0 bases respectively, with 10 bases between them. The CDR3 extends over 15 amino acids. In germline, CDR1 is SGHDT, CDR2 YYEEEE. The CDR3 DNA follows: TGTGCCAGCAGCTTCCCCGCCGACAGCACAGATACGCAGTATTTT. Amino acids: CASSFPADSTDTQYF.